This T cell receptor beta chain is from a study of Graves' ophthalmopathy and Graves' hyperthyroidism. This clonotype was seen repeatedly, ten times or more. CDR3 regions of TCR beta were amplified from RNA transcripts. After a first-round RT-PCR with HTBI primers, a second-round multiplex PCR was run. Using its own MiXCR run on the multiplex PCR reads, TCRdb lists one record per CDR3 protein. The table has 580,000 or so distinct CDR3 sequences, 39% seen once. Sequenced sample: peripheral blood or thyroid tissue (not recorded which). This clonotype originated in an adult man with Graves' hyperthyroidism.

CDR3 nucleotides: TGTGCCAGCAGCTCCTTGACAGCTCAATCCCTCTCTCATGGCTACACCTTC. It codes for CASSSLTAQSLSHGYTF. The chain has TRBV7-8 and TRBJ1-2; a possible D gene is TRBD1 (5 bases). From germline, CDR1 is SGHVS and CDR2 FQNEAQ. The V and J ends lost 4 bases and 6 bases respectively, with 24 bases between them. The CDR3 contains 17 residues. Looking up the rest from reference TRBV7-8 and TRBJ1-2 gives the full variable domain: GAGVSQSPRYKVAKRGQDVALRCDPISGHVSLFWYQQALGQGPEFLTYFQNEAQLDKSGLPSDRFFAERPEGSVSTLKIQRTQQEDSAVYLCASSSLTAQSLSHGYTFGSGTRLTVV.